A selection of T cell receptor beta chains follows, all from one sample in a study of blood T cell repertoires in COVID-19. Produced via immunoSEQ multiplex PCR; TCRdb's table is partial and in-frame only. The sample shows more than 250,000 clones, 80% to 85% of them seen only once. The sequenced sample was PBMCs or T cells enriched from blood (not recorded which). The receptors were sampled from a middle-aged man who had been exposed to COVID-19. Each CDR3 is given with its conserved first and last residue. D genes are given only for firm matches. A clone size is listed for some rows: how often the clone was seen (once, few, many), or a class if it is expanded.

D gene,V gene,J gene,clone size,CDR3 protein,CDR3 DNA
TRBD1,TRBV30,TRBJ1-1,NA,CAWSPRDRGWVTEAFF,TGTGCCTGGAGTCCTCGGGACAGGGGGTGGGTCACTGAAGCTTTCTTT
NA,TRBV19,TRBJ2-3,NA,CASSIGSDSSTDTQYF,TGTGCCAGTAGTATAGGGAGTGACAGCAGCACAGATACGCAGTATTTT
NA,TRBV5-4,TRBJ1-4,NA,CASGPQGSRSEKLFF,TGTGCCAGCGGGCCCCAGGGTTCACGTTCCGAAAAACTGTTTTTT
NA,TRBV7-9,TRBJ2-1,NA,CASSLSSGTEEFF,TGTGCCAGCAGCTTGAGTAGCGGAACCGAGGAGTTCTTC
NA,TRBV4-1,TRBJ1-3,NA,CASSQDSGSSGNTIYF,TGCGCCAGCAGCCAAGATAGTGGGAGCTCTGGAAACACCATATATTTT
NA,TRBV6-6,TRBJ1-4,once,CASSYAGIFEKLFF,TGTGCCAGCAGTTACGCAGGAATTTTTGAAAAACTGTTTTTT
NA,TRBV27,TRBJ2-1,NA,CASANRIDEQFF,TGTGCCAGCGCTAACAGAATTGATGAGCAGTTCTTC
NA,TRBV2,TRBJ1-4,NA,CASNRVTQTEKLFF,TGTGCCAGCAATCGGGTAACCCAAACGGAAAAACTGTTTTTT
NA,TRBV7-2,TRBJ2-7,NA,CASSLFVGPTSYEQYF,TGTGCCAGCAGCTTATTCGTGGGCCCAACCTCCTACGAGCAGTACTTC
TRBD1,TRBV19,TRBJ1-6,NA,CASRQGANNSPLHF,TGTGCCAGTAGACAGGGGGCGAATAATTCACCCCTCCACTTT
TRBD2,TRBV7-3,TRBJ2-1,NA,CASSPSGRAHNEQFF,TGTGCCAGCAGTCCTAGCGGGAGGGCCCACAATGAGCAGTTCTTC
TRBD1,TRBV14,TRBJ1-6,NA,CASRAGTGSSPLHF,TGTGCCAGCAGGGCCGGGACAGGGTCTTCACCCCTCCACTTT
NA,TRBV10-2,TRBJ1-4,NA,CASSRETTNEKLFF,TGCGCCAGCAGCAGGGAAACAACTAATGAAAAACTGTTTTTT
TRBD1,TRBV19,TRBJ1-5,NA,CASSLFGTGGTLGPQHF,TGTGCCAGTAGTCTATTTGGGACAGGGGGTACCCTCGGGCCCCAGCATTTT
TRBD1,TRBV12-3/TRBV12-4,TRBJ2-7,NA,CASSLGQRVHF,TGTGCCAGCAGCCTGGGACAGAGGGTCCACTTC
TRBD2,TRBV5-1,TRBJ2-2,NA,CASSSGLAGNTGELFF,TGCGCCAGCAGCTCAGGACTAGCGGGCAACACCGGGGAGCTGTTTTTT
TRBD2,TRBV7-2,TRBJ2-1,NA,CASSPRLAGGPARGEQFF,TGTGCCAGCAGCCCCCGACTAGCGGGAGGGCCAGCCAGGGGCGAGCAGTTCTTC
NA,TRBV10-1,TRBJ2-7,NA,CASSGQVNGRVYEQYF,TGCGCCAGCAGTGGCCAAGTTAACGGGAGAGTCTACGAGCAGTACTTC
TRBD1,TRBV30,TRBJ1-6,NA,CAWAGGGDSPLHF,TGTGCCTGGGCAGGGGGCGGAGATTCACCCCTCCACTTT
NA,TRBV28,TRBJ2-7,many,CASTNEPSQAYF,TGTGCCAGCACTAACGAACCATCGCAGGCGTACTTC
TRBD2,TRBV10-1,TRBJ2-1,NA,CASSGTSGNNEQFF,TGCGCCAGCAGTGGCACTAGCGGAAACAATGAGCAGTTCTTC
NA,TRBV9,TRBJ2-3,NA,CASSVRLDTQYF,TGTGCCAGCAGCGTTCGACTTGATACGCAGTATTTT
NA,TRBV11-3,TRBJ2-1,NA,CASSSPYNEQFF,TGTGCCAGCAGCTCCCCTTACAATGAGCAGTTCTTC
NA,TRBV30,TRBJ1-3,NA,CAWSVAAGNTIYF,TGTGCCTGGAGTGTTGCGGCAGGAAACACCATATATTTT
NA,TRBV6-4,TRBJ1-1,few,CASSDSDRNTEAFF,TGTGCCAGCAGTGACTCGGACAGGAACACTGAAGCTTTCTTT
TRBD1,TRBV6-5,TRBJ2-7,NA,CASSMGQGSVRGQYF,TGTGCCAGCAGTATGGGACAGGGGTCTGTAAGAGGGCAGTACTTC
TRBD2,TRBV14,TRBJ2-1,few,CASSLGLAGPSYNEQFF,TGTGCCAGCAGCCTGGGACTAGCGGGACCCTCCTACAATGAGCAGTTCTTC
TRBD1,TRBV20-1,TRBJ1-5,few,CSASLTGGRDQPQHF,TGCAGTGCTAGTCTGACAGGGGGCCGAGATCAGCCCCAGCATTTT
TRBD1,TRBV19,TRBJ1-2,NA,CASSILRTGSGYTF,TGTGCCAGTAGTATCCTTCGGACAGGGAGCGGCTACACCTTC
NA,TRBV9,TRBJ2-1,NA,CASSVGFSGSYNEQFF,TGTGCCAGCAGCGTAGGGTTTAGCGGCTCCTACAATGAGCAGTTCTTC
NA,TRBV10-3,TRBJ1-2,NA,CAIHREGTSGYTF,TGTGCCATCCACCGGGAGGGGACGAGTGGCTACACCTTC
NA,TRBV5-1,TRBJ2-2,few,CASSLNSANTGELFF,TGCGCCAGCAGCTTGAACAGTGCGAACACCGGGGAGCTGTTTTTT
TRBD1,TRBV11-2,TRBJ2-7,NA,CASSSLTGGPYEQYF,TGTGCCAGCAGCTCATTAACAGGGGGCCCCTACGAGCAGTACTTC
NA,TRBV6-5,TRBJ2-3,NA,CATNPAGGRDTQYF,TGTGCCACAAACCCAGCCGGGGGACGGGATACGCAGTATTTT
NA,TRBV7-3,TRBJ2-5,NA,CASSLSRGSAETQYF,TGTGCCAGCAGCTTAAGTCGTGGTAGCGCCGAGACCCAGTACTTC
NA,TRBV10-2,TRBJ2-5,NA,CASSGPGLLQETQYF,TGCGCCAGCAGTGGCCCGGGACTTCTCCAAGAGACCCAGTACTTC
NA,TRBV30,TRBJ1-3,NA,CAWSRRGTGNTIYF,TGTGCCTGGAGTAGGAGGGGCACTGGAAACACCATATATTTT
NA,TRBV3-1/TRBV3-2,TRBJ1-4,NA,CASSPGRVVFREKLFF,TGTGCCAGCAGTCCAGGCAGGGTAGTGTTCCGTGAAAAACTGTTTTTT
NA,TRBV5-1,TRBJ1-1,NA,CASSLLQGMAEAFF,TGCGCCAGCAGCTTGTTGCAGGGGATGGCTGAAGCTTTCTTT
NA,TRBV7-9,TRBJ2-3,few,CASSFGGVDTQYF,TGTGCCAGCAGCTTCGGCGGGGTAGATACGCAGTATTTT
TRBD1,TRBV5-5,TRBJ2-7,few,CASSIPLGQGPREQYF,TGTGCCAGCAGCATCCCCTTGGGACAGGGTCCCCGCGAGCAGTACTTC
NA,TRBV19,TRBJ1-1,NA,CASSPVLNTEAFF,TGTGCCAGCAGTCCAGTTCTGAACACTGAAGCTTTCTTT
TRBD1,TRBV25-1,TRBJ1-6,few,CASSSGQGWTPLHF,TGTGCCAGCAGCTCCGGACAGGGGTGGACACCCCTCCACTTT
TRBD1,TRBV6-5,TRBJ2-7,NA,CASSRGQGPYEQYF,TGTGCCAGCAGCCGCGGACAGGGGCCCTACGAGCAGTACTTC
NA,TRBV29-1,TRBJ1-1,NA,CSVDIYGDTEAFF,TGCAGCGTTGATATCTACGGTGACACTGAAGCTTTCTTT